This T cell receptor (beta chain) was identified during a study of human T cells and chemical hapten exposure. Study conclusions and caveats: Expanded TCRs made up significantly more big CDR3 similarity clusters than controls did.

Time point described: pre-sensitization, week 0. Treatment in this sample: therapeutic diphenylcyclopropenone sensitization with weekly scalp DPC. MiXCR was run by TCRdb on the RACE reads, yielding one entry per CDR3 protein. The table records fewer than 60,000 distinct CDR3 sequences, around 10% of them present only once. J was trimmed by 0 bases and V by 4 bases; bases with no gene match: 10. CDR1 is GTSNPN and CDR2 is SVGIG in the germline V gene (reference sequence). This CDR3 spans 16 amino acids. This clonotype was recorded many times. Its antigen is unknown. This sequence originates from a woman aged 40 to 50 with alopecia areata. Some clones in this sample may be carry-over from other donors' samples. The sequences come from whole blood, collected in connection with sensitization to the hapten diphenylcyclopropenone (DPC). The rearrangement joins TRBV30 to TRBJ1-2, with TRBD1 matching over 8 bases. The CDR3 DNA sequence: TGTGCCTGGATTCCGACGGACAGGGATTCTAACTATGGCTACACCTTC. Translating it yields CAWIPTDRDSNYGYTF.